Detailed here is one T cell receptor beta chain. TCRdb's table, derived via immunoSEQ multiplex PCR, lists solely in-frame clones and lacks some. The table has 270,000 or so clones, less than 90% seen once. The sample originates from a study of blood T cell repertoires in COVID-19. The receptor was derived from a human donor in a cohort sampled during active COVID-19. Specimen: peripheral blood.

The CDR3 is CASSLLDGKLFF. The CDR3 DNA sequence: TGTGCCAGCAGTTTATTAGACGGGAAACTGTTTTTT. The chain has TRBV28 and TRBJ1-4; D not certain. The germline gives CDR1 MDHEN, CDR2 SYDVKM. The ends were cut back, 1 base at V and 11 bases at J, with 8 bases in the middle. The CDR3 is made up of 12 amino acids.